A selection of T cell receptor beta chains follows, all from one sample in a study of T cells in localized non-small cell lung cancer. Assay used: immunoSEQ multiplex PCR; TCRdb lists only in-frame clones, some missing. The repertoire consists of 1,300 or so clones, with 15% to 20% occurring once and the leading ten covering about 30%. Here the sequenced sample was normal lung tissue next to the tumor, taken before any cancer treatment. The source of these receptors is a male donor aged 60 or over with stage I lung adenocarcinoma. Each CDR3 is given with its conserved first and last residue. A D gene is named only where the DNA matches it firmly. Part of the rows lack a size; the others show once, few, many or a class for expanded clones.

>TRBD1|TRBV28|TRBJ1-2|few
CASSLTGGGLSGGYTF
TGTGCCAGCAGTTTAACAGGGGGCGGCCTTTCTGGAGGCTACACCTTC
>.|TRBV11-3|TRBJ2-2|.
CASSLYVRVPLRELFF
TGTGCCAGCAGCTTATACGTCAGGGTGCCCCTCCGGGAGCTGTTTTTT
>.|TRBV6-8|TRBJ1-4|medium-sized
CANPAAWALGEKLFF
TGTGCCAACCCCGCCGCGTGGGCCCTAGGTGAAAAACTGTTTTTT
>TRBD2|TRBV11-3|TRBJ2-1|.
CASSLSPGLPIDEQFF
TGTGCCAGCAGCTTGAGTCCGGGACTACCCATCGATGAGCAGTTCTTC
>TRBD2|TRBV6-8|TRBJ2-7|.
CASSRTSGGNEQYF
TGTGCCAGCAGTAGGACTAGCGGGGGCAACGAGCAGTACTTC
>TRBD2|TRBV18|TRBJ2-3|.
CASSPNGGGAGDTQYF
TGTGCCAGCTCACCTAACGGCGGGGGGGCAGGAGATACGCAGTATTTT
>.|TRBV6-7|TRBJ1-2|medium-sized
CASRRDGPYTF
TGTGCCAGCCGAAGAGACGGGCCCTACACCTTC
>.|TRBV6-8|TRBJ1-1|.
CASSNRENTEAFF
TGTGCCAGCAGTAACAGGGAGAACACTGAAGCTTTCTTT
>.|TRBV19|TRBJ2-1|.
CASSLRGGFGNEQFF
TGTGCCAGTAGTTTACGTGGAGGGTTTGGCAATGAGCAGTTCTTC
>.|TRBV23-1|TRBJ1-2|few
CASSQDLIRVGYTF
TGCGCCAGCAGCCAAGATTTGATCAGGGTTGGCTACACCTTC
>TRBD1|TRBV18|TRBJ2-4|few
CASSEGTGSNIQYF
TGTGCCAGCTCAGAGGGGACAGGGAGTAACATTCAGTACTTC
>.|TRBV9|TRBJ2-1|.
CASSVEKGGPYEQFF
TGTGCCAGCAGCGTAGAGAAAGGGGGGCCTTATGAGCAGTTCTTC
>.|TRBV6-8|TRBJ2-7|few
CATAPRRTSYEQYF
TGTGCCACCGCGCCTCGGCGCACCTCATACGAGCAGTACTTC
>TRBD1|TRBV9|TRBJ1-1|medium-sized
CASSARDRNTEAFF
TGTGCCAGCAGCGCTAGGGACAGGAACACTGAAGCTTTCTTT
>.|TRBV11-3|TRBJ1-5|.
CASSRDQAYSNQPQHF
TGTGCCAGCAGCCGGGATCAGGCTTATAGCAATCAGCCCCAGCATTTT
>.|TRBV28|TRBJ2-7|.
CASSSGTPFEQYF
TGTGCCAGCAGTTCGGGGACGCCCTTCGAGCAGTACTTC
>.|TRBV9|TRBJ2-3|.
CASSGRDASTDTQYF
TGTGCCAGCAGCGGCCGGGACGCGAGCACAGATACGCAGTATTTT
>.|TRBV14|TRBJ2-7|.
CASSPRESSYEQYF
TGTGCCAGCAGCCCCAGAGAGAGCTCCTACGAGCAGTACTTC
>TRBD1|TRBV19|TRBJ1-1|.
CASKVSGGLEAFF
TGTGCCAGTAAAGTTTCAGGGGGGCTTGAAGCTTTCTTT
>.|TRBV18|TRBJ2-5|few
CASSGTPQETQYF
TGTGCCAGCTCAGGGACTCCCCAAGAGACCCAGTACTTC
>.|TRBV9|TRBJ1-1|large
CASSPRDRNTEAFF
TGTGCCAGCAGCCCCCGGGACCGAAACACTGAAGCTTTCTTT
>TRBD1|TRBV18|TRBJ2-5|once
CASSPSPGQGKTQYF
TGTGCCAGCTCCCCCAGCCCGGGACAGGGGAAGACCCAGTACTTC
>TRBD1|TRBV12-5|TRBJ1-2|few
CASTLGDRGYGYTF
TGTGCCAGCACCCTAGGGGACAGAGGCTATGGCTACACCTTC
>TRBD2|TRBV28|TRBJ2-1|large
CASSNLGTSGGDNEQFF
TGTGCCAGCAGCAACCTCGGGACTAGCGGGGGAGACAATGAGCAGTTCTTC
>TRBD1|TRBV9|TRBJ2-7|.
CASSVGQGAYEQYF
TGTGCCAGCAGCGTAGGACAGGGAGCCTACGAGCAGTACTTC
>TRBD1|TRBV11-3|TRBJ2-2|few
CASSFGQGVAGELFF
TGTGCCAGCAGCTTCGGCCAGGGGGTCGCCGGGGAGCTGTTTTTT
>.|TRBV9|TRBJ2-2|few
CASSPRGAHGELFF
TGTGCCAGCAGCCCCCGGGGGGCTCACGGGGAGCTGTTTTTT
>.|TRBV19|TRBJ1-2|.
CASSKQGNYGYTF
TGTGCCAGTAGTAAACAGGGAAACTATGGCTACACCTTC
>.|TRBV11-3|TRBJ1-2|.
CASSLIQERFGGYTF
TGTGCCAGCAGCTTGATCCAGGAAAGGTTTGGAGGCTACACCTTC
>.|TRBV19|TRBJ2-7|.
CASSLDRGSYEQYF
TGTGCCAGTAGTCTCGACCGGGGTTCCTACGAGCAGTACTTC
>TRBD1|TRBV6-8|TRBJ1-5|few
CASSRGQDNQPQHF
TGTGCCAGCAGTCGGGGACAGGACAATCAGCCCCAGCATTTT
>.|TRBV11-3|TRBJ2-3|few
CASSLAGPMVDTQYF
TGTGCCAGCAGCTTGGCGGGGCCCATGGTGGATACGCAGTATTTT
>.|TRBV10-3|TRBJ2-7|medium-sized
CAISESEDGPSEQYF
TGTGCCATCAGTGAGTCGGAAGACGGCCCTAGCGAGCAGTACTTC
>TRBD1|TRBV6-8|TRBJ1-4|few
CASSYSAGTGGEKLFF
TGTGCCAGCAGTTACTCGGCCGGGACAGGGGGTGAAAAACTGTTTTTT
>TRBD2|TRBV6-8|TRBJ2-1|.
CASIPRGGNDEQFF
TGTGCCAGCATCCCTCGGGGGGGCAACGATGAGCAGTTCTTC
>.|TRBV14|TRBJ1-1|few
CASSQAARRDTEAFF
TGTGCCAGCAGCCAAGCCGCCAGGCGGGACACTGAAGCTTTCTTT
>TRBD1|TRBV19|TRBJ1-5|.
CASSRDRVDNQPQHF
TGTGCCAGTAGTAGGGACAGGGTCGACAATCAGCCCCAGCATTTT
>.|TRBV14|TRBJ1-2|large
CASSQAGIHGYTF
TGTGCCAGCAGCCAGGCAGGGATCCACGGCTACACCTTC
>.|TRBV19|TRBJ2-1|.
CASSPPRSRSSYNEQFF
TGTGCCAGTAGTCCCCCTCGATCAAGGAGCTCCTACAATGAGCAGTTCTTC
>.|TRBV6-8|TRBJ1-6|few
CASSYSILAYSPLHF
TGTGCCAGCAGTTACTCGATTCTGGCTTATTCACCCCTCCACTTT